This TCR beta chain was sequenced for a study of cytomegalovirus exposure and HLA in healthy donors. The germline V and J ends were trimmed by 2 bases and 1 base, with 9 bases remaining between them. The CDR3 extends over 14 amino acids. The germline gives CDR1 MNHEY, CDR2 SVGAGI. Regarding the study as a whole: Among the most significant clusters, several appeared linked to common viral pathogens in a later analysis. Cytomegalovirus status was reportedly diagnosed by the classifier with high sensitivity and specificity.

In the case of this clone: Its antigen is unknown.

Both 60 Vbeta primers and 13 Jbeta primers went into the PCR. Per the authors' pipeline: Later analysis identified some 80 million unique TCR beta chains, 8.5 million to 13 million shared. The data were produced by immunoSEQ multiplex PCR, yet TCRdb's version contains in-frame clones alone and is incomplete. V and J calls plus clone size are reproduced from that table; the DNA served to infer D and trimming. This sample carries 200,000 or so clones, with around 0.7% going to the ten biggest clones. This TCR came from a boy between 10 and 17 years old in good health and CMV-seronegative. Material: PBMCs. The chain carries TRBV6-5 and TRBJ2-7, with D tentatively TRBD2 (5 bases). The CDR3 protein is CASSYGGGSYEQYF. In DNA form, the CDR3 reads TGTGCCAGCAGTTACGGAGGCGGATCCTACGAGCAGTACTTC.